One sample yielded the 28 T cell receptor beta chains listed below, sequenced in a study of tissue T cells after allogeneic stem cell transplantation. TCRdb keeps only in-frame clones here, not all; method: immunoSEQ multiplex PCR. Among roughly 10,000 clones listed, roughly 60% were seen once. Specimen: tissue from the jejunum, collected at autopsy. These receptors were taken from a woman aged 18 to 49 with breast cancer.

V usage is TRBV5-6 and J usage is TRBJ2-1; TRBD2 aligns across 7 bases. The trim removed 4 bases at V and 0 bases at J, leaving 7 bases unmatched. The CDR3 spans 16 residues. Germline V gene sequence: CDR1 SGHDT, CDR2 YYEEEE. DNA of the CDR3: TGTGCCAGCAGCCTCGGGGGGACGGGCTCCTACAATGAGCAGTTCTTC. The encoded protein is CASSLGGTGSYNEQFF.

This rearrangement joins TRBV7-9 to TRBJ2-5; possible D gene TRBD2, 6 bases. CDR1 and CDR2 from the germline V gene are SEHNR and FQNEAQ (reference sequence). The germline V and J ends were trimmed by 4 bases and 1 base, with 10 bases remaining between them. The CDR3 is made up of 14 amino acids. The CDR3 protein is CASSSLAVQETQYF. The CDR3 region has the DNA TGTGCCAGCAGCTCGTTAGCGGTCCAAGAGACCCAGTACTTC.

The gene calls are TRBV18 and TRBJ1-2, with D possibly being TRBD1 (5 bases). V lost 3 bases, J lost 8 bases, and 16 bases lay in between. Germline assignment: CDR1 KGHSH and CDR2 LQKENI. This CDR3 region has 14 residues. As DNA, the CDR3 is TGTGCCAGCTCACCGGAGACAGTCCCCTACGGCTACACCTTC. Translation: CASSPETVPYGYTF.

This chain joins TRBV9 and TRBJ2-7, with D maybe TRBD1 (5 bases). V lost 0 bases to trimming and J lost 2 bases, with 9 bases between them. This CDR3 region has 14 residues. CDR1 SGDLS and CDR2 YYNGEE come from the germline V gene. The CDR3 sequence: CASSVEGVPYEQYF. The DNA of the CDR3 is TGTGCCAGCAGCGTAGAAGGGGTCCCCTACGAGCAGTACTTC.

This clone was seen a handful of times. The chain joins TRBV7-2 to TRBJ1-5; a weak D match, TRBD1 (5 bases). Germline V gene data show CDR1 as SGHTA and CDR2 as FQGNSA. There are 14 residues in the CDR3. Trimming left V 2 bases short and J 2 bases short, with 7 bases between. Here the CDR3 reads CASSLTGGNQPQHF. The CDR3 DNA is TGTGCCAGCAGCTTAACGGGGGGCAATCAGCCCCAGCATTTT.

The gene calls are TRBV2 and TRBJ2-3; D is ambiguous. Between the trimmed V and J ends, which lost 0 bases and 0 bases, there was a span of 4 bases. The CDR3 length is 14 residues. In germline, CDR1 is SNHLY, CDR2 FYNNEI. The CDR3 sequence: CASSEALSTDTQYF. The CDR3 nucleotides are TGTGCCAGCAGTGAAGCCCTCAGCACAGATACGCAGTATTTT.

The chain recombines TRBV30 with TRBJ2-2; a weak D match, TRBD2 (6 bases). V lost 3 bases to trimming and J lost 5 bases, with 13 bases between them. Germline V CDR1 and CDR2: GTSNPN, SVGIG (reference sequence). The CDR3 consists of 14 residues. The CDR3 nucleotides read TGTGCCTGGAGGCGCGCGGGGTGGACCGGGGAGCTGTTTTTT. Encoded protein: CAWRRAGWTGELFF.

The chain joins TRBV4-1 to TRBJ2-1, with TRBD2 matching 8 bases. With 0 bases clipped from V and 5 bases from J, the junction kept 3 bases outside the gene matches. Germline values: CDR1 MGHRA, CDR2 YSYEKL. The CDR3 loop spans 15 amino acids. This CDR3 is CASSQEGTRDNEQFF. In DNA, the CDR3 is TGCGCCAGCAGCCAAGAGGGGACTAGAGACAATGAGCAGTTCTTC.

This clone appeared a single time. The rearrangement uses TRBV7-8 and TRBJ2-5; D could derive from TRBD1 or TRBD2 (6 bases each). Germline lookup yields CDR1 SGHVS and CDR2 FQNEAQ. V was shortened by 5 bases and J by 5 bases, with 15 bases between the two germline ends. This CDR3 has 14 amino acids. CDR3 bases: TGTGCCAGCAGCGGGGGCCAGGGACTCGAGACCCAGTACTTC. Residues: CASSGGQGLETQYF.

The gene calls are TRBV7-2 and TRBJ1-1; D is perhaps TRBD1 (5 bases). This CDR3 is 12 amino acids long. V was pared by 3 bases and J by 10 bases, with 12 bases between. Germline-derived CDR1 and CDR2 are SGHTA and FQGNSA. CDR3 region: CASSFDRGVAFF. CDR3 in DNA: TGTGCCAGCAGCTTTGACAGAGGTGTAGCTTTCTTT.

This sequence joins TRBV4-2 and TRBJ2-2, with 8 bases identical to TRBD2. In germline, CDR1 is LGHNA, CDR2 YNFKEQ. V gave up 0 bases and J gave up 4 bases; unmatched junction bases: 7. CDR3 size: 17 residues. The DNA of the CDR3 is TGTGCCAGCAGCCAAGATGCTGACCTAGCGGGCACCGGGGAGCTGTTTTTT. This sequence encodes CASSQDADLAGTGELFF.

This clone was observed a few times. The chain is built from TRBV10-3 and TRBJ2-3; 14 bases are a match to TRBD2. The CDR3 extends over 18 amino acids. CDR1 ENHRY and CDR2 SYGVKD come from the germline V gene. The V and J ends lost 4 bases and 2 bases, in that order; junction bases with no gene match: 8. The CDR3 loop reads CAISGGLAGAPYTDTQYF. CDR3 in DNA: TGTGCCATCAGTGGGGGACTAGCGGGAGCCCCTTACACAGATACGCAGTATTTT.

This sequence joins TRBV9 and TRBJ2-5, with TRBD2 matching over 15 bases. Per the germline V gene, CDR1 is SGDLS and CDR2 is YYNGEE. V was clipped by 3 bases and J by 4 bases; unmatched bases: 7. CDR3 size: 17 residues. CDR3 loop: CASSAGTSGGRGETQYF. The DNA of the CDR3 is TGTGCCAGCAGCGCCGGGACTAGCGGGGGGCGAGGAGAGACCCAGTACTTC. The full variable domain, with the rest looked up from reference TRBV9 and TRBJ2-5, is DSGVTQTPKHLITATGQRVTLRCSPRSGDLSVYWYQQSLDQGLQFLIQYYNGEERAKGNILERFSAQQFPDLHSELNLSSLELGDSALYFCASSAGTSGGRGETQYFGPGTRLLVL.

The chain uses TRBV10-3 and TRBJ1-5; a possible D gene is TRBD1 (5 bases). Germline loops: CDR1 ENHRY, CDR2 SYGVKD. The CDR3 has 14 residues. The V end lost 3 bases, the J end lost 6 bases, and 12 bases lay between the germline ends. CDR3 nucleotides: TGTGCCATCAGTGAAGGGGCAGACCGTCAGCCCCAGCATTTT. Protein product: CAISEGADRQPQHF.

About this clone: Other DNA sequences of this sample code for an identical CDR3. The chain employs TRBV7-2 and TRBJ2-2; 8 nucleotides agree with TRBD2. The germline V gene encodes CDR1 SGHTA and CDR2 FQGNSA. The CDR3 runs to 15 residues. Trimming took 5 bases from V and 3 from J; bases not matched to a gene: 5. Here the CDR3 DNA reads TGTGCCAGCAGCCCCCGGACTAGCTACACCGGGGAGCTGTTTTTT. Amino acids: CASSPRTSYTGELFF.

This clone was detected only a few times. The chain joins TRBV2 to TRBJ1-2, with 8 positions matching TRBD1. V shed 3 bases and J 4 bases; nucleotides not matched to a gene: 10. The CDR3 has 16 residues. Germline CDR1 SNHLY, CDR2 FYNNEI. The chain's CDR3 is CASSDQGAGQTYGYTF. The DNA of the CDR3 is TGTGCCAGCAGTGATCAGGGGGCGGGACAGACCTATGGCTACACCTTC.

This clone was counted between two and nine times. The V and J genes are TRBV24-1 and TRBJ2-1; D may match TRBD1 or TRBD2 (5 bases each). The CDR3 loop spans 22 amino acids. Trimming stripped 1 base from V and 0 bases from J, with 27 bases between. The V gene's germline CDR1 is KGHDR and CDR2 SFDVKD. The CDR3 DNA reads TGTGCCACCAGTGATTTCTCAGGGCGAGGGCCAAGGACTCCCAGCTCCTACAATGAGCAGTTCTTC. Translated, it gives CATSDFSGRGPRTPSSYNEQFF.

The rearrangement links TRBV5-1 to TRBJ2-7; TRBD1 might be the D (6 bases). The V end lost 5 bases, the J end lost 3 bases, and 12 bases lay between the germline ends. The length of the CDR3 is 13 residues. From germline, CDR1 is SGHRS and CDR2 YFSETQ. CDR3 sequence reads: CASSLLDSYEQYF. CDR3 nucleotides: TGCGCCAGCAGTTTATTGGACAGCTACGAGCAGTACTTC.

This clone has just a few counts. The chain couples TRBV10-3 to TRBJ2-3; D call uncertain. Trimming removed 0 bases from V and 0 bases from J, with 4 bases in between. This CDR3 comprises 14 residues. The germline gives CDR1 ENHRY, CDR2 SYGVKD. CDR3 sequence (DNA): TGTGCCATCAGTGAGTCGACTAGCACAGATACGCAGTATTTT. Its translation: CAISESTSTDTQYF.

This sequence joins TRBV5-4 and TRBJ1-3, with 8 bases aligning to TRBD1. This CDR3 contains 19 residues. In germline, CDR1 is SGHNT, CDR2 YYREEE (reference sequence). Germline trimming cut 3 bases from V and 0 bases from J; bases unmatched to any gene: 14. The CDR3 DNA reads TGTGCCAGCAGCTCATCAGGGGGCACTCGGGGTCTCTCTGGAAACACCATATATTTT. It is translated as CASSSSGGTRGLSGNTIYF.

This clone is labeled as large (0.1 to 1%). The rearrangement links TRBV30 to TRBJ2-3; 9 nucleotides match TRBD2. V was clipped by 4 bases and J by 0 bases; unmatched bases: 5. From germline, CDR1 is GTSNPN and CDR2 SVGIG (reference sequence). CDR3 length: 15 residues. The CDR3 reads CAWNSAGGSTDTQYF. In DNA form, the CDR3 reads TGTGCCTGGAACTCAGCGGGGGGTAGCACAGATACGCAGTATTTT.

This sequence joins TRBV5-8 and TRBJ2-3; 7 bases fit TRBD1. V lost 4 bases to trimming and J lost 1 base; unmatched junction nucleotides: 6. Germline values: CDR1 SGHTS, CDR2 YDEGEE. The CDR3 extends over 15 amino acids. CDR3 sequence: CASSLGQAGTDTQYF. CDR3 sequence (DNA): TGTGCCAGCAGCCTAGGACAGGCGGGCACAGATACGCAGTATTTT.

The V and J genes are TRBV10-1 and TRBJ2-6; 9 nucleotides agree with TRBD1. The CDR3 runs to 16 residues. Germline CDR1 is WNHNN and CDR2 is SYGVQD (reference sequence). V was pared by 4 bases and J by 1 base, with 2 bases of the junction left unmatched. Here the CDR3 DNA reads TGCGCCAGCAGTGCACAGGGGGCATCTGGGGCCAACGTCCTGACTTTC. As protein: CASSAQGASGANVLTF.

The rearrangement joins TRBV13 to TRBJ1-1, with D possibly being TRBD1 (5 bases). This CDR3 has 14 amino acids. Per germline, CDR1 PRHDT and CDR2 FYEKMQ (reference sequence). V lost 3 bases to trimming and J lost 1 base, with 9 bases between them. The chain's CDR3 is CASSFLGQNTEAFF. Here the CDR3 DNA reads TGTGCCAGCAGCTTTTTGGGGCAGAACACTGAAGCTTTCTTT.

The sample holds a few counts of this clone. The chain is built from TRBV3-1 (or the pseudogene TRBV3-2) and TRBJ2-7; the match to TRBD1 covers 7 bases. Germline V lookup: CDR1 LGHDT, CDR2 YNNKEL (reference sequence). The V gene end was trimmed by 1 base and the J gene end by 5 bases; junction bases not matched to a gene: 2. CDR3 length: 13 amino acids. The CDR3 sequence is CASSQGQGHEQYF. CDR3 sequence (DNA): TGTGCCAGCAGCCAAGGACAGGGCCACGAGCAGTACTTC.

The chain is built from TRBV5-1 and TRBJ2-7; D gene unclear. Trimming took 3 bases from V and 2 from J, leaving 9 bases between them. The CDR3 covers 13 residues. Germline values: CDR1 SGHRS, CDR2 YFSETQ. CDR3 in amino acids: CASSSVAPYEQYF. In nucleotides, the CDR3 is TGCGCCAGCAGCTCGGTTGCACCCTACGAGCAGTACTTC.

The J gene is TRBJ2-3, the V gene TRBV6-1, with D unresolved. This CDR3 is 17 amino acids long. Looked up from germline, CDR1 is MNHNS and CDR2 is SASEGT. V lost 4 bases, J lost 2 bases, and 19 bases lay in between. The CDR3 protein is CASSGPRSGPATDTQYF. The CDR3 DNA is TGTGCCAGCAGTGGGCCTCGATCCGGGCCGGCCACAGATACGCAGTATTTT.

This chain joins TRBV11-3 and TRBJ2-7, with 10 bases lining up with TRBD2. J lost 6 bases, V lost 4 bases, and 6 bases had no gene match. The CDR3 spans 14 residues. Germline CDR1 is SGHNT and CDR2 is YENEEA. The CDR3 sequence is CASSSTSGAGEQYF. The DNA of the CDR3 is TGTGCCAGCAGCTCAACTAGCGGGGCGGGCGAGCAGTACTTC.